These T cell receptor beta chains were read from a single sample in a study of blood T cell repertoires in COVID-19. The method was immunoSEQ multiplex PCR; TCRdb's version includes in-frame clones alone and lacks a portion of them. The sample holds almost 85,000 clones, about 89% seen once. The sequenced sample consisted of PBMCs or T cells enriched from blood (not recorded which). All receptors derive from a woman in her 50s with acute COVID-19. Each CDR3 is given with its conserved first and last residue. A D gene is named only where the DNA matches it firmly. The size entry is marked missing in some rows and otherwise reads once, few, many or a size class.

length: 10; V: TRBV30; size: -; D: -; J: TRBJ1-4; DNA: TGTGCCTGGAGTCAAGAAAAACTGTTTTTT; CDR3: CAWSQEKLFF
length: 16; V: TRBV5-1; size: -; D: -; J: TRBJ1-1; DNA: TGCGCCAGCAGCTTGGATGGAGGGGCGCAAGCGGCTGAAGCTTTCTTT; CDR3: CASSLDGGAQAAEAFF
length: 16; V: TRBV5-5; size: -; D: -; J: TRBJ1-5; DNA: TGTGCCAGCAAAAGGGTGGGGGGAATATTGGATCAGCCCCAGCATTTT; CDR3: CASKRVGGILDQPQHF
length: 16; V: TRBV6-2/TRBV6-3; size: once; D: TRBD1; J: TRBJ1-5; DNA: TGTGCCAGCAGTTACGGGACAGGGGACATTTCAAAGCCCCAGCATTTT; CDR3: CASSYGTGDISKPQHF
length: 12; V: TRBV19; size: -; D: -; J: TRBJ2-5; DNA: TGTGCCAGTAAGGGGTCTCAAGAGACCCAGTACTTC; CDR3: CASKGSQETQYF
length: 16; V: TRBV7-6; size: -; D: TRBD2; J: TRBJ2-3; DNA: TGTGCCAGCAGCTTAAGATGGGGGCGGGAGGTAGATACGCAGTATTTT; CDR3: CASSLRWGREVDTQYF
length: 15; V: TRBV11-2; size: -; D: TRBD1; J: TRBJ1-3; DNA: TGTGCCAGCAGCTCGGGACAGGGAATTAGAAACACCATATATTTT; CDR3: CASSSGQGIRNTIYF
length: 15; V: TRBV19; size: -; D: TRBD2; J: TRBJ2-5; DNA: TGTGCCAGTAGTATAGGAGCGGGAGGCTTAGAGACCCAGTACTTC; CDR3: CASSIGAGGLETQYF
length: 13; V: TRBV18; size: once; D: -; J: TRBJ2-1; DNA: TGTGCCAGCTCACCCGGGGTGTACGATGAGCAGTTCTTC; CDR3: CASSPGVYDEQFF
length: 16; V: TRBV7-9; size: -; D: TRBD2; J: TRBJ2-1; DNA: TGTGCCAGCAGCTTAGCAGCGCGGGAGGGCTGGATTGAGCAGTTCTTC; CDR3: CASSLAAREGWIEQFF
length: 13; V: TRBV30; size: -; D: TRBD1; J: TRBJ1-2; DNA: TGTGCCTGGAGCCAGGGGACAGGGAATGGCTACACCTTC; CDR3: CAWSQGTGNGYTF
length: 15; V: TRBV27; size: -; D: -; J: TRBJ2-7; DNA: TGTGCCAGCAGTCATTGGGGGGATCGGGACTACGAGCAGTACTTC; CDR3: CASSHWGDRDYEQYF
length: 14; V: TRBV24-1; size: -; D: TRBD2; J: TRBJ2-1; DNA: TGTGCCACCAGTGAACCGGGACTAGTTGGCGAGCAGTTCTTC; CDR3: CATSEPGLVGEQFF
length: 12; V: TRBV6-5; size: -; D: -; J: TRBJ1-4; DNA: TGTGCCAGCAGTACGGGACAAGAAAAACTGTTTTTT; CDR3: CASSTGQEKLFF
length: 13; V: TRBV29-1; size: -; D: TRBD2; J: TRBJ2-3; DNA: TGCAGCGTCCGAGCGGGATCATGGGATACGCAGTATTTT; CDR3: CSVRAGSWDTQYF
length: 14; V: TRBV27; size: -; D: -; J: TRBJ1-2; DNA: TGTGCCACCATGCCGGGACGGGGGAACTATGGCTACACCTTC; CDR3: CATMPGRGNYGYTF
length: 14; V: TRBV18; size: -; D: -; J: TRBJ1-2; DNA: TGTGCCAGCTCATCAGAGACAGCTCTCTATGGCTACACCTTC; CDR3: CASSSETALYGYTF
length: 13; V: TRBV9; size: -; D: -; J: TRBJ2-3; DNA: TGTGCCAGCAGCCGAAGAGGTACAGATACGCAGTATTTT; CDR3: CASSRRGTDTQYF
length: 13; V: TRBV28; size: -; D: TRBD1; J: TRBJ1-2; DNA: TGTGCCAGCAGGTCGACAGGGTCGGAAGGCTACACCTTC; CDR3: CASRSTGSEGYTF
length: 15; V: TRBV15; size: once; D: -; J: TRBJ1-5; DNA: TGTGCCACCAGCAGGGACACAACTGGGCGGCAGCCCCAGCATTTT; CDR3: CATSRDTTGRQPQHF
length: 14; V: TRBV30; size: -; D: -; J: TRBJ1-2; DNA: TGTGCCTGGAGTGGCGTAACCGTCGTCTATGGCTACACCTTC; CDR3: CAWSGVTVVYGYTF
length: 15; V: TRBV30; size: -; D: -; J: TRBJ1-3; DNA: TGTGCCTGGAGTGTGGTGGGCAGCTCTGGAAACACCATATATTTT; CDR3: CAWSVVGSSGNTIYF
length: 14; V: TRBV24-1; size: -; D: -; J: TRBJ2-7; DNA: TGTGCCACCAGCCAACCACAATGCTCCTACGAGCAGTACTTC; CDR3: CATSQPQCSYEQYF
length: 12; V: TRBV30; size: -; D: TRBD1; J: TRBJ1-2; DNA: TGTGCCTGGGACAACAGGGGGCAAGGCTACACCTTC; CDR3: CAWDNRGQGYTF
length: 14; V: TRBV10-3; size: -; D: -; J: TRBJ2-3; DNA: TGTGCCTCCGGACTACTCGCTAGCACAGATACGCAGTATTTT; CDR3: CASGLLASTDTQYF
length: 12; V: TRBV24-1; size: -; D: -; J: TRBJ2-1; DNA: TGTGCCACCAGTGACTACCTCAATGAGCAGTTCTTC; CDR3: CATSDYLNEQFF
length: 13; V: TRBV11-2; size: -; D: -; J: TRBJ2-3; DNA: TGTGCCAGCAGCACAGTGGTCACAGATACGCAGTATTTT; CDR3: CASSTVVTDTQYF
length: 14; V: TRBV5-8; size: -; D: -; J: TRBJ1-4; DNA: TGTGCCAGCACCCTTGGGGGCAGGCGGGAAAAACTGTTTTTT; CDR3: CASTLGGRREKLFF
length: 14; V: TRBV5-6; size: -; D: TRBD1; J: TRBJ1-2; DNA: TGTGCCAGCAGCGTGACAGGGGCGGGCTATGGCTACACCTTC; CDR3: CASSVTGAGYGYTF
length: 13; V: TRBV9; size: -; D: -; J: TRBJ1-1; DNA: TGTGCCAGCAGCGTATCCACATACACTGAAGCTTTCTTT; CDR3: CASSVSTYTEAFF
length: 12; V: TRBV12-3/TRBV12-4; size: -; D: -; J: TRBJ1-2; DNA: TGTGCCAGCAGCTACCAGGACTATGGCTACACCTTC; CDR3: CASSYQDYGYTF
length: 13; V: TRBV7-2; size: -; D: -; J: TRBJ1-1; DNA: TGTGCCAGCACCTTTCAGGGGAACACTGAAGCTTTCTTT; CDR3: CASTFQGNTEAFF
length: 15; V: TRBV6-5; size: -; D: -; J: TRBJ2-7; DNA: TGTGCCAGCACTAAAACGGGGGGCACTATCGAGGAGCAGTACTTC; CDR3: CASTKTGGTIEEQYF
length: 14; V: TRBV18; size: few; D: -; J: TRBJ1-2; DNA: TGTGCCAGCTCACCAGGACGGACTAGGGATGGCTACACCTTC; CDR3: CASSPGRTRDGYTF
length: 11; V: TRBV12-5; size: -; D: -; J: TRBJ2-5; DNA: TGTGCTAGTGGCTCCCAAGAGACCCAGTACTTC; CDR3: CASGSQETQYF
length: 15; V: TRBV7-2; size: once; D: TRBD1; J: TRBJ1-3; DNA: TGTGCCAGCAGCGAACGAGGGGGCGCTGGAAACACCATATATTTT; CDR3: CASSERGGAGNTIYF
length: 16; V: TRBV11-3; size: -; D: TRBD1; J: TRBJ1-1; DNA: TGTGCCAGCAGCTTAGGGGACAGGGGATCGGACACTGAAGCTTTCTTT; CDR3: CASSLGDRGSDTEAFF
length: 12; V: TRBV30; size: -; D: -; J: TRBJ2-1; DNA: TGTGCCTGGTCAAGGACTGGGAATGAGCAGTTCTTC; CDR3: CAWSRTGNEQFF
length: 14; V: TRBV20-1; size: -; D: -; J: TRBJ2-7; DNA: TGCAGTGCTAGTTTGGGGACTTCCAAGAACGAGCAGTACTTC; CDR3: CSASLGTSKNEQYF
length: 16; V: TRBV5-1; size: -; D: -; J: TRBJ2-1; DNA: TGCGCCAGCAGCTTGGTAACAGCGGGAAGGGGGGATGAGCAGTTCTTC; CDR3: CASSLVTAGRGDEQFF